The sequence of this T cell receptor (beta chain) was determined in a study of blood T cell repertoires in COVID-19. Turning to the study itself: Samples taken during acute and convalescent COVID-19 were collected in the United States, Italy and Spain. Nucleic acid was either cDNA or gDNA, and it came from T cells, B-cell-depleted T cells, or PBMCs.

Germline CDR1 and CDR2: SGHNT and YYREEE (reference sequence). The CDR3 contains 14 residues. V was shortened by 4 bases and J by 4 bases, with 13 bases between the two germline ends. Original methodology: From reference gene primer amplification, estimates of nucleated cell counts were derived. Assay: immunoSEQ multiplex PCR; the TCRdb copy retains only in-frame clones and omits some. V and J calls and clone size are as listed in that table; D and trimming were resolved from the DNA. This table holds around 200,000 clones, around four fifths found once. The chain employs TRBV5-4 and TRBJ2-3; a weak D match, TRBD2 (6 bases). Sequencing was carried out using peripheral blood. This sequence was found in a man in his forties with active or convalescent COVID-19. CDR3 amino acids: CASSLNRLADTQYF. In nucleotides, the CDR3 is TGTGCCAGCAGCCTCAACCGACTAGCAGATACGCAGTATTTT.